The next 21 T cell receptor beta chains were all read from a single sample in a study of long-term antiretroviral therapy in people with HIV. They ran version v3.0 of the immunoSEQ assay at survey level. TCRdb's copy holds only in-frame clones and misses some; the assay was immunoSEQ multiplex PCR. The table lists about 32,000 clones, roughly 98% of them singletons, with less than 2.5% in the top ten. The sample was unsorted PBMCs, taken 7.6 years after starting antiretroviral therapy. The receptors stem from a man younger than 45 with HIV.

In DNA form, the CDR3 reads TGTGCCAGCAGACGCCTGCCGGGACACAACACCGGGGAGCTGTTTTTT. Translated, it gives CASRRLPGHNTGELFF. The chain recombines TRBV7-8 with TRBJ2-2, with D possibly matching TRBD1 (6 bases). CDR1 is SGHVS, CDR2 FQNEAQ, per germline. This CDR3 contains 16 residues. V was clipped by 6 bases and J by 2 bases, with 16 bases between them.

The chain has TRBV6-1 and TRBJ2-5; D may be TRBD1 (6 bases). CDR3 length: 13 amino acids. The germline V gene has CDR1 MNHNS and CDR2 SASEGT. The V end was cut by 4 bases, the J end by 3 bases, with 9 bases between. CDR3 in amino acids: CASSGGQEETQYF. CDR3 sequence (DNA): TGTGCCAGCAGTGGGGGACAAGAAGAGACCCAGTACTTC.

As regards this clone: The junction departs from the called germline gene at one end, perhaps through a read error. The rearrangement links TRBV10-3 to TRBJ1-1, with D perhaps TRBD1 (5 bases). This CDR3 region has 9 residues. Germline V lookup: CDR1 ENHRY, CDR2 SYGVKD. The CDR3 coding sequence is TGTGCCCTCAGGGCTGAAGCTTTCTTT. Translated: CALRAEAFF.

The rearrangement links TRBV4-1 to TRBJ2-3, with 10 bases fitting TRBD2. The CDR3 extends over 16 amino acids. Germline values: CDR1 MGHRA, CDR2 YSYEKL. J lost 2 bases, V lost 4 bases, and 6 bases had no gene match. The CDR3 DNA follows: TGCGCCAGCAGCCGCGGACTAGCGGAGATCACAGATACGCAGTATTTT. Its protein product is CASSRGLAEITDTQYF.

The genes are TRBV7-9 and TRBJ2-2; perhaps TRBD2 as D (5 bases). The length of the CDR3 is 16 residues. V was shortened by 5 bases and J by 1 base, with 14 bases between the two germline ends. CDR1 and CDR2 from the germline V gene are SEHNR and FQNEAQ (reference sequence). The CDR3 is CASSLGLTLNTGELFF. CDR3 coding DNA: TGTGCCAGCAGCCTTGGACTGACACTGAACACCGGGGAGCTGTTTTTT.

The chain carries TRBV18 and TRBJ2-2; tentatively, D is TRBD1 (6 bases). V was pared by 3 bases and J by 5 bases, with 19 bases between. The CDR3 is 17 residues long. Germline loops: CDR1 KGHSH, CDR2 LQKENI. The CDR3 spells CASSPRLGTGSTGELFF. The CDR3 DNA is TGTGCCAGCTCACCCAGGCTAGGCACAGGGAGTACCGGGGAGCTGTTTTTT.

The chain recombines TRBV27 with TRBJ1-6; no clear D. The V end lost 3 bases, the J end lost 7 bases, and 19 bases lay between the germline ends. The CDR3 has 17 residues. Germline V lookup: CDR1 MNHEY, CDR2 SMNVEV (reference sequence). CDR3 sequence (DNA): TGTGCCAGCAGTTTGTTTTCGTCTTGGCAGAGCAATTCACCCCTCCACTTT. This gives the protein CASSLFSSWQSNSPLHF.

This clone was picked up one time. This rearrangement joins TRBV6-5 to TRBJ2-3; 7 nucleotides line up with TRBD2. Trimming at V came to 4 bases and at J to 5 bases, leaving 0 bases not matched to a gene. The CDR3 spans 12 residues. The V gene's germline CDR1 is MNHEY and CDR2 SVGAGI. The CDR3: CASSSGGDTQYF. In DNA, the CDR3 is TGTGCCAGCAGTTCGGGGGGAGATACGCAGTATTTT.

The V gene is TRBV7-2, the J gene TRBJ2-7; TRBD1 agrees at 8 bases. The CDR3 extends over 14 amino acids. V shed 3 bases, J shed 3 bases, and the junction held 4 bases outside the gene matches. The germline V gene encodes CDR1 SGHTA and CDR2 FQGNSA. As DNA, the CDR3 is TGTGCCAGCAGCTTGCATACAGGGGGCTACGAGCAGTACTTC. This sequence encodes CASSLHTGGYEQYF.

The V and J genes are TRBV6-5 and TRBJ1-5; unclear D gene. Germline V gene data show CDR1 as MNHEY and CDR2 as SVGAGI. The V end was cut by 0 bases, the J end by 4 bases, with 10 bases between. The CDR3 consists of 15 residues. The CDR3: CASSYSPEPNQPQHF. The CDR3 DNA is TGTGCCAGCAGTTACTCCCCTGAACCTAATCAGCCCCAGCATTTT.

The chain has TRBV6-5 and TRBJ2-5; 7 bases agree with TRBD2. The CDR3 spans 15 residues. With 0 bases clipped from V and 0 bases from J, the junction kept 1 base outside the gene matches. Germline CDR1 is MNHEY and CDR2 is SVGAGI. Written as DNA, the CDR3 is TGTGCCAGCAGTTACTCTAGCGGGTACCAAGAGACCCAGTACTTC. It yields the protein CASSYSSGYQETQYF.

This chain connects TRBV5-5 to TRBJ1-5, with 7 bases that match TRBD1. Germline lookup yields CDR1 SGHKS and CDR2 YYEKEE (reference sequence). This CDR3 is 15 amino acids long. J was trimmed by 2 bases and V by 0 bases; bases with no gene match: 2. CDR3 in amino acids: CASSLDQGGNQPQHF. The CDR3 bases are TGTGCCAGCAGCTTGGACCAGGGGGGCAATCAGCCCCAGCATTTT.

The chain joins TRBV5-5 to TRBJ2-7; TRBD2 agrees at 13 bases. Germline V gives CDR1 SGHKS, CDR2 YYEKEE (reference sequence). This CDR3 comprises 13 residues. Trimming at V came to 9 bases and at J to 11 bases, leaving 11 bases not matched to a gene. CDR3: CATSPGLAGREYF. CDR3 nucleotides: TGTGCCACCTCCCCGGGACTAGCGGGGAGGGAGTACTTC.

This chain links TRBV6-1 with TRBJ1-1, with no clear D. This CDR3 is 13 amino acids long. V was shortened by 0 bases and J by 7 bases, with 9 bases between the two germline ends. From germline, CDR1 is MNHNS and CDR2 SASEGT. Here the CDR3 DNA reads TGTGCCAGCAGTGAAGCGGGGTGGGTTGAAGCTTTCTTT. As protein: CASSEAGWVEAFF.

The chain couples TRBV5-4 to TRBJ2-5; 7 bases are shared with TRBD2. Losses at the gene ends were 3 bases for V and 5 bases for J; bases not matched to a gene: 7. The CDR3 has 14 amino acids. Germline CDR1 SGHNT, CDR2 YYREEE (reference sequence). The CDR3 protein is CASSYAGEVETQYF. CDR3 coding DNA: TGTGCCAGCAGCTACGCGGGAGAGGTGGAGACCCAGTACTTC.

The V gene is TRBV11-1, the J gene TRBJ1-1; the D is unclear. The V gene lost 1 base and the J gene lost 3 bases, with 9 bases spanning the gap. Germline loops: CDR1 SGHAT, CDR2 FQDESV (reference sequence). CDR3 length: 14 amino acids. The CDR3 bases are TGTGCCAGCAGCTTAGGAGTCGAGGACACTGAAGCTTTCTTT. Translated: CASSLGVEDTEAFF.

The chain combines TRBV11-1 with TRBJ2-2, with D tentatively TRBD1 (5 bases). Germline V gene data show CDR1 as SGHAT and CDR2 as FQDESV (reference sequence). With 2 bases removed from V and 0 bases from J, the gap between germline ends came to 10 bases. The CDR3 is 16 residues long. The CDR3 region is CASSLQQGPNTGELFF. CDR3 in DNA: TGTGCCAGCAGCTTACAGCAGGGCCCGAACACCGGGGAGCTGTTTTTT.

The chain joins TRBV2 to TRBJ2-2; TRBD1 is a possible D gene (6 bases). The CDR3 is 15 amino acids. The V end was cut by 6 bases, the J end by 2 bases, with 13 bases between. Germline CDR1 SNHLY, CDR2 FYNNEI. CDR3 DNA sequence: TGTGCCAGCAGAACCGGGACATCTAACACCGGGGAGCTGTTTTTT. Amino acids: CASRTGTSNTGELFF.

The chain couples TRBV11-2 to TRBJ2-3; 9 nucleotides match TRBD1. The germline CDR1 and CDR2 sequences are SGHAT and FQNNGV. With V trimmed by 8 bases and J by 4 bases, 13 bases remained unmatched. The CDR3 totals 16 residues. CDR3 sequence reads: CASEQAGQGSPDTQYF. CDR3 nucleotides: TGTGCCAGCGAACAGGCGGGACAGGGTTCGCCAGATACGCAGTATTTT.

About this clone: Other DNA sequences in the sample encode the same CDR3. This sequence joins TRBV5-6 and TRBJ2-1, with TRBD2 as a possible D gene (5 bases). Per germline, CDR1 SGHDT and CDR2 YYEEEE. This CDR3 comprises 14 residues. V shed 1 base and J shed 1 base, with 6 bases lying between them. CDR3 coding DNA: TGTGCCAGCAGCTTGCGGGGATCCTACAATGAGCAGTTCTTC. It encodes CASSLRGSYNEQFF.

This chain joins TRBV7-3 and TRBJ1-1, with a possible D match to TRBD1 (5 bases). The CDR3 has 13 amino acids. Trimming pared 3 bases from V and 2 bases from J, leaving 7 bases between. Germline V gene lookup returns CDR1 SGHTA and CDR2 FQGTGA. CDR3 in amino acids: CASSFGTNTEAFF. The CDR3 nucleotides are TGTGCCAGCAGCTTCGGGACTAACACTGAAGCTTTCTTT.